Each of the 10 T cell receptor beta chains below was sequenced from the same sample in a study of breast tumors, draining lymph nodes, adjacent tissues. TCRdb ran MiXCR on the multiplex PCR reads and lists one entry per CDR3 protein. The repertoire holds some 170,000 distinct CDR3 sequences, with about 30% as singletons. Breast cancer patients provided tissue from their axillary draining lymph nodes. What was sequenced was axillary lymph node tissue. The receptors stem from a female donor with breast cancer. Some clones in this sample may be carry-over from other donors' samples.

This clonotype was counted ten times or more. The chain combines TRBV28 with TRBJ2-6; 8 bases agree with TRBD2. The CDR3 sequence is 15 residues long. The germline V gene encodes CDR1 MDHEN and CDR2 SYDVKM. After removal of 7 bases from V and 0 bases from J, the junction contained 2 bases not matched to a gene. CDR3 nucleotide sequence: TGTGCCAGCATGCGGGGGGCCTCTGGGGCCAACGTCCTGACTTTC. As protein: CASMRGASGANVLTF. The complete variable domain, with remaining parts taken from reference TRBV28 and TRBJ2-6, reads DVKVTQSSRYLVKRTGEKVFLECVQDMDHENMFWYRQDPGLGLRLIYFSYDVKMKEKGDIPEGYSVSREKKERFSLILESASTNQTSMYLCASMRGASGANVLTFGAGSRLTVL.

This clonotype has at least ten counts. The chain employs TRBV29-1 and TRBJ2-7, with a weak D call TRBD2 (5 bases). V dropped 5 bases and J dropped 2 bases, with 7 bases sitting between them. This CDR3 spans 11 amino acids. Germline loops: CDR1 SQVTM, CDR2 ANQGSEA. The CDR3 here is CSVLGAYEQYF. CDR3 nucleotide sequence: TGCAGCGTTCTGGGAGCCTACGAGCAGTACTTC.

The rearrangement uses TRBV9 and TRBJ1-6; weak D call: TRBD1 (6 bases). Germline CDR1 is SGDLS and CDR2 is YYNGEE. This CDR3 is built from 13 residues. Trimming stripped 5 bases from V and 9 bases from J, with 12 bases between. The CDR3 loop reads CASSSGGASPLHF. CDR3 sequence (DNA): TGTGCCAGCAGTAGCGGGGGGGCTTCACCCCTCCACTTT. Using reference TRBV9 and TRBJ1-6 for the parts outside the CDR3, the full variable domain is DSGVTQTPKHLITATGQRVTLRCSPRSGDLSVYWYQQSLDQGLQFLIQYYNGEERAKGNILERFSAQQFPDLHSELNLSSLELGDSALYFCASSSGGASPLHFGNGTRLTVT.

Remarks on this clonotype: One junction end disagrees with the germline gene, perhaps due to a read error. CDR3 residues: CASSPKTGQLPGANVLAF. The CDR3, as DNA: TGCGCCAGCAGCCCCAAAACTGGACAGCTCCCTGGGGCCAACGTCCTGGCTTTC. The gene calls are TRBV5-1 and TRBJ2-6, with D possibly being TRBD1 (6 bases). Looked up from germline, CDR1 is SGHRS and CDR2 is YFSETQ. This CDR3 contains 18 residues. Using reference TRBV5-1 and TRBJ2-6 for the parts outside the CDR3, the full variable domain is KAGVTQTPRYLIKTRGQQVTLSCSPISGHRSVSWYQQTPGQGLQFLFEYFSETQRNKGNFPGRFSGRQFSNSRSEMNVSTLELGDSALYLCASSPKTGQLPGANVLAFGAGSRLTVL.

This clonotype was observed many times. V is TRBV4-1 and J is TRBJ1-2, with D maybe TRBD1 (6 bases). This CDR3 has 16 amino acids. Deletions cut 4 bases from V and 8 bases from J, with 23 bases between. From germline, CDR1 is MGHRA and CDR2 YSYEKL. This CDR3 is CASSPRTELNYIGYTF. The CDR3 DNA follows: TGCGCCAGCAGCCCGAGGACAGAACTAAACTATATAGGCTACACCTTC.

The genes are TRBV6-2 or TRBV6-3 and TRBJ2-7; 7 positions match TRBD1. The length of the CDR3 is 15 residues. V gave up 6 bases and J gave up 6 bases; unmatched junction bases: 14. Germline loops: CDR1 MNHEY, CDR2 SVGEGT. CDR3 loop: CASRQSGTVVSEQYF. DNA of the CDR3: TGTGCCAGCAGACAATCCGGGACAGTGGTATCCGAGCAGTACTTC.

This clonotype was seen ten or more times. The CDR3 nucleotides read TGTGCCAGCAGGTACCTAGCAGCACCCTACAATGAGCAGTTCTTC. The encoded protein is CASRYLAAPYNEQFF. This chain links TRBV12-3 or TRBV12-4 with TRBJ2-1; TRBD2 is a possible D gene (5 bases). The CDR3 length is 15 residues. V shed 6 bases and J shed 2 bases, with 14 bases lying between them.

This clonotype has a count of ten or more. V gene TRBV4-3 combines with J gene TRBJ2-6; 9 positions match TRBD2. Trimming removed 1 base from V and 2 bases from J; junction bases left unmatched: 12. This CDR3 region has 20 residues. CDR1 and CDR2 (germline): LGHNA, YSLEER. In DNA, the CDR3 is TGCGCCAGCAGCCAAGCCCGAGCGGGAGGCGTATTAGCTGGGGCCAACGTCCTGACTTTC. It translates to CASSQARAGGVLAGANVLTF.

The rearrangement links TRBV5-1 to TRBJ2-7, with D maybe TRBD1 (7 bases). The length of the CDR3 is 16 residues. The ends were cut back, 4 bases at V and 3 bases at J, with 20 bases in the middle. Germline loops: CDR1 SGHRS, CDR2 YFSETQ. DNA of the CDR3: TGCGCCAGCAGCGTGGTAGGGCAGGGGGGCCTCTACGAGCAGTACTTC. Its protein is CASSVVGQGGLYEQYF.

At least ten counts were recorded for this clonotype. The V gene is TRBV7-3, the J gene TRBJ1-6; no reliable D call. The ends were cut back, 1 base at V and 8 bases at J, with 15 bases in the middle. CDR1 is SGHTA, CDR2 FQGTGA, per germline. The CDR3 loop spans 16 amino acids. Here the CDR3 reads CASSLMIVAPDSPLHF. The CDR3 DNA reads as TGTGCCAGCAGCTTAATGATAGTTGCCCCCGATTCACCCCTCCACTTT.